This T cell receptor beta chain was profiled in a study of T-cell memory formation after mild COVID-19. Findings of the study overall: Researchers found some responding clones in pre-infection memory, a sign that cross-reactive memory joined.

Remarks on this clonotype: Its specificity is unknown.

Germline CDR1 reads MNHNS; CDR2 reads SASEGT. The CDR3 covers 12 residues. Trimming removed 9 bases from V and 4 bases from J, with 10 bases in between. TCRdb processed the 5' RACE reads anew with MiXCR; each CDR3 protein has one entry. The repertoire holds hundreds of thousands of distinct CDR3 sequences, with over 20% as singletons. The chain links TRBV6-1 to TRBJ1-5; possibly TRBD1 for D (6 bases). Sequences were obtained from PBMCs or a T cell subset sorted from them (not recorded which). This TCR came from an adult woman who had mild COVID-19 (a few samples of this study predate the infection). Cell type and time point are not known. The CDR3 loop reads CASGTLNQPQHF. The CDR3 DNA is TGTGCCAGTGGGACATTGAATCAGCCCCAGCATTTT.